This TCR beta chain was sequenced for a study of cytomegalovirus exposure and HLA in healthy donors (dated by TCRdb to 2016 to 2017). At the level of the whole study: An earlier analysis of around 600 of the donors reported approximately 270 Gb of sequence data and around 120 million unique TCR beta sequences from around 200 million T cells. Every repertoire in the discovery cohort had been generated on one and the same sequencing platform. The genetic ancestry cluster associated with self-reported Caucasian donors included about 84% of the approximately 410 genotyped donors. Rather than using new phenotypic data, the later analysis identified candidate immune exposures from TCR beta sequences and from how often those sequences occurred across donors. The T cell repertoires of 666 subjects were profiled by immunosequencing and related to cytomegalovirus serostatus. About five DR-DQ haplotypes were handled as single units for association and clustering, since linkage in the cohort was strong. The number of donors typed differed by locus, with roughly 620-640 for A, B, C, DRB1 and DQB1, 522 for DQA1, some 570 for DPA1, and 450 to 480 for DPB1. Besides the first cohort of approximately 710 subjects, a separate validation cohort made up of 120 or so different subjects was used. To predict cytomegalovirus infection status, the study combined high-throughput TCR immunosequencing, statistical association of individual TCRs with disease status, and machine learning. Among about 400 genotyped donors of the cohort, an average of roughly 230,000 unique TCR beta nucleotide sequences was sequenced per donor, of which about 19% were non-productive. The study aimed to test whether cataloging public T cell receptors could reveal signatures of past pathogen exposure. Class I and class II HLA loci were covered by the typing at four-digit resolution. To study patterns of TCR occurrence, a later analysis re-analyzed previously published TCR beta repertoires from 600 to 750 donors and added high-resolution HLA genotyping. An early release that covered fewer than 750 HLA-typed donors contained 250 to 350 gigabases of sequencing data and tens of millions of unique TCR sequences. An earlier analysis of approximately 640 of the donors applied high-throughput TCR beta sequencing to assess whether each TCR beta V gene segment acted as functional or pseudogenic. Donor age, sex, ethnicity and CMV serostatus were compiled alongside the repertoire data. A later genetic analysis took genome-wide SNP genotypes for about 65% of the 666 donors and used that subset as a discovery cohort.

Of note for this clone: Its antigen is not yet known. No base quality information exists; no much larger clone differs at one position.

Reading the germline V gene (reference sequence) gives CDR1 SGHNT and CDR2 YYREEE. Inclusive of the bounding cysteine and phenylalanine, the CDR3 is 14 residues long. The only DNA kept is the CDR3, 42 bases in frame from the first base. General study outcomes and caveats: The earlier analysis of 587 of the donors excluded some 15 rarely observed V segments, including chromosome 9 orphons, because counts were too low. Cytomegalovirus status was reported to be diagnosed by the classifier with high specificity and sensitivity in both the original and validation cohorts. An association between a missense DCLRE1C variant and V-gene and J-gene trimming of TCR beta chains was found in a later genetic analysis and replicated in an independent cohort. A total of fewer than 200 TCR beta chains were listed by the study as associated with cytomegalovirus. A further reported finding was that TCR beta sequences accurately predicted the HLA-A and HLA-B alleles for most subjects in the first cohort. In a later analysis, HLA-associated TCR beta chains showed more clonal expansion and lower generation probabilities than non-associated chains that were equally common. Some IMGT-functional V segments, including TRBV6-2 and TRBV6-3, could not be distinguished by the 87-base-pair reads and were therefore excluded. In a later analysis, several top co-occurrence clusters were reported to appear linked to parvovirus B19, influenza, CMV and Epstein-Barr virus. CMV serostatus was the only immune exposure information available for the cohort. Most CMV-associated TCR beta chains appeared to be HLA-restricted in a later analysis, and the HLA associations seemed to be driven largely by CMV exposure. The presence/absence analyses assumed that sequencing depth was roughly uniform across donors, and that assumption may not be true. Across donors, most TCR sequences were observed very rarely, whereas some public TCRs were present in many individuals. A later analysis associated roughly 17,000 TCR beta sequences with specific HLA alleles at a false discovery rate of 0.05. Linkage disequilibrium might explain the correlated functional status among segregating V segments, but an unknown experimental factor could not be ruled out. A group of highly shared sequence variants was considered likely to be a technical artifact of the sequencing pipeline. In a later genetic analysis, fewer N-insertions in productive TCRs were reported among donors in an Asian-associated ancestry cluster than the approximately 670-donor mean. According to the authors, the approach could potentially be generalized to other disease states and immunological phenotypes. HLA typing was unavailable for some donors at each locus, so association tests used only the typed subset. This cohort had only TCR beta chains sequenced, and the lack of alpha or paired-chain data limited which features could be detected. When HLA alleles, especially DR and DQ, strongly co-occurred, TCR associations were difficult to assign to individual alleles. A later analysis found that TCR association rates varied across HLA loci, with DRB1 alleles showing the most associated TCRs and HLA-C alleles the fewest. A few of the identified cytomegalovirus-associated TCR beta chains were confirmed in vitro to be specific for cytomegalovirus antigens. In an earlier analysis of some 500 of the donors, most TCR beta V segments appeared in productive rearrangements about 87% or about 30% of the time, broadly matching IMGT annotations.

The receptor library was made with the immunoSEQ multiplex PCR assay. For the multiplex PCR, a mixture combining 60 forward primers for TCR Vbeta segments and 13 reverse primers for TCR Jbeta segments was used. A multiplex PCR assay on genomic DNA amplified the CDR3 region of rearranged TCR beta genes. The Illumina HiSeq System was used to sequence the amplified TCR beta libraries as 87-base-pair reads. Per the original workflow: In a later analysis, about 80 million unique TCR beta chains were counted across the approximately 640 repertoires, and around 10 million of these chains were shared by at least two donors. A nearest-neighbor algorithm error-corrected the raw reads and collapsed the reads into unique sequences, merging closely related sequences to remove PCR and sequencing errors. V, D and J gene segments were assigned by aligning CDR3 sequences to IMGT reference sequences. For a sequence to be retained, at least a six-nucleotide match to both a V gene segment and a J gene segment was required. A rearrangement was called productive if the CDR3 had no stop codons and remained in frame with V and J, and every other rearrangement was called non-productive. Following IMGT convention, CDR3 was defined as the stretch from the second conserved V-encoded cysteine up to the conserved J-encoded phenylalanine. The earlier analysis of 587 of the donors excluded sequences that lacked an unambiguous match to a single V gene segment. An earlier analysis of 587 of the donors classified V segments as functional when productive rearrangements were above 56.7% and as segregating when the standard deviation between donors was above 5%. A statistical classification framework was developed to diagnose cytomegalovirus status using the catalog of TCR beta chain sequences. A later analysis assigned V and J genes by comparing TCR nucleotide sequences with IMGT/GENE-DB human TR gene sequences. In a later analysis, CDR3 sequences and most-parsimonious VDJ recombination scenarios were assigned using the TCRdist pipeline. A later analysis defined each TCR beta chain by its CDR3 amino acid sequence plus V-gene family, and excluded reads lacking a unique V-gene family. To address suspected cross-contamination and a sequencing artifact, a later analysis removed over 500 highly shared, low-generation-probability nucleotide sequences. In a later analysis, a clonal expansion index for each public chain was calculated from normalized within-repertoire ranks of inferred template counts. Generation probabilities in a later analysis came from a VDJ recombination model fitted to out-of-frame rearrangements, and those results were checked against IGoR. A later analysis scored TCR-TCR, TCR-HLA and TCR-CMV co-occurrence with hypergeometric tests, applying a repertoire-size bias correction to TCR pairs. In a later analysis, false discovery rates were estimated by permuting HLA or CMV assignments 20 times. In a later analysis, co-occurring TCRs were grouped with DBSCAN, and TCRdist sequence similarity was added when clustering was performed within HLA-allele-positive subsets. Repertoires with fewer than 30,000 or more than 120,000 public chains were left out of co-occurrence clustering, as were five repertoires with anomalous nucleotide sharing. Held by TCRdb, this immuneACCESS table contains in-frame sequences only and omits some clones. Under half of the omission traces to an unresolved V gene where checked; the cause of the rest is unknown. V, J and clone size are those of that table, while D and trimming were read from the DNA. Counted in this sample were roughly 110,000 clones; under 85% of them appeared once. Approximately 4.5% of the sample lies in the top ten.

The cohort comprised some 730 healthy bone marrow donors. At the time of sampling, all cohort members were nominally healthy, though unrecorded immune exposures were likely present. The donor tested CMV seronegative, placing the donor among the roughly 350 seronegative members of the cohort. Each donor provided a peripheral blood sample, and peripheral blood mononuclear cells were used for TCR beta sequencing. Genomic DNA was extracted from the blood cell samples with the Qiagen DNeasy Blood Extraction Kit. Sequenced material: PBMCs. The receptor's source is a male donor in good health and CMV-seronegative. The chain is encoded by TRBV5-4 joined to TRBJ2-5; TRBD2 agrees with 12 junctional bases. The DNA end is a closer match to TRBJ2-7, so the J assignment may be wrong. The CDR3 has the sequence CASSQTSGSYEQYF. DNA sequence: TGTGCCAGCAGCCAGACTAGCGGGAGTTACGAGCAGTACTTC.